The source of this T cell receptor beta chain is a study of blood T cell repertoires in COVID-19. Study-level background: Sites across the United States, Italy and Spain contributed samples from acute and convalescent COVID-19. The analysed material was cDNA or gDNA that came from T cells, B-cell-depleted T cells, or PBMCs.

Trimming took 3 bases from V and 5 from J, leaving 14 bases between them. Germline CDR1 is SGHAT and CDR2 is FQNNGV. The CDR3 has 14 residues. Authors' processing steps: It was from reference gene primer amplification that nucleated cell counts were estimated. Only in-frame clones appear in the TCRdb table, and some are missing; sequencing was by immunoSEQ multiplex PCR. Clone size and V and J calls were adopted from that table, with D and trimming inferred from the DNA. The repertoire consists of over 200,000 clones, with about nine tenths occurring once and the leading ten covering roughly 4%. This TCR derives from a man aged 55-75 years who had recovered from COVID-19. The sequencing input was peripheral blood. The J gene is TRBJ2-7, the V gene TRBV11-2; D is possibly TRBD2 (5 bases). The DNA of the CDR3 is TGTGCCAGCAGCTTCGGAGCCGGGATGGACGAGCAGTACTTC. Its protein product is CASSFGAGMDEQYF. Full variable domain (rest looked up from reference TRBV11-2 and TRBJ2-7): EAGVAQSPRYKIIEKRQSVAFWCNPISGHATLYWYQQILGQGPKLLIQFQNNGVVDDSQLPKDRFSAERLKGVDSTLKIQPAKLEDSAVYLCASSFGAGMDEQYFGPGTRLTVT.